These 14 T cell receptor beta chains originate from one sample sequenced in a study of beta chain features in type 1 diabetes (dated by TCRdb to between 2018 and 2020). The antigens for these receptors are not known. Broader findings and caveats from the paper: Type 1 diabetes patients showed a moderate but significant shortening of TCRB CDR3 length in all four CD4+ subsets.

Libraries came from the immunoSEQ multiplex PCR assay. The High Capacity cDNA Reverse Transcription Kit was used to reverse transcribe all of the isolated RNA, meaning that expressed TCRB transcripts were what got sequenced. The table comes from immuneACCESS by way of TCRdb, which keeps in-frame sequences with V and J called. Part of the clones is missing from these tables; in studies checked, under half for an unresolved V gene and the rest for unknown reasons. The table for this sample lists around 160,000 clones; 63% of them were counted only once. The ten largest clones capture around 0.096% of the sample. Sequencing was carried out using naive CD4+ T cells from blood. This specimen's cell subset or site label, per the study, means: true naive CD4+ T cells. These receptors originate from a man aged 30-40 years with type 1 diabetes.

This clone was observed a few times. The chain links TRBV15 to TRBJ2-1; a possible D gene is TRBD1 (6 bases). The CDR3 totals 14 residues. V lost 5 bases and J 5 bases, leaving 13 bases between the germline ends. Germline V CDR1 and CDR2: LNHNV, YYDKDF (reference sequence). Here the CDR3 reads CATSAGQTNNEQFF. The DNA of the CDR3 is TGTGCCACCAGCGCTGGACAGACTAACAATGAGCAGTTCTTC.

This clone was picked up a small number of times. The chain links TRBV7-2 to TRBJ2-3, with 8 bases fitting TRBD2. The V and J ends lost 4 bases and 8 bases, in that order; junction bases with no gene match: 11. CDR1 and CDR2 from the germline V gene are SGHTA and FQGNSA. The CDR3 has 15 amino acids. The CDR3 nucleotides are TGTGCCAGCAGCTCTACTAGCGGCAAATTCGTTACGCAGTATTTT. Its protein is CASSSTSGKFVTQYF.

This clone has just a few counts. This chain uses TRBV15 with TRBJ1-6; TRBD1 might be the D (6 bases). Germline values: CDR1 LNHNV, CDR2 YYDKDF (reference sequence). The CDR3 contains 14 residues. V was clipped by 5 bases and J by 15 bases, with 20 bases between them. The CDR3 coding sequence is TGTGCCACCAGCGGGCGATATCTCGACAGGTTCCTCCACTTT. It specifies CATSGRYLDRFLHF. The entire variable domain, with the rest obtained from reference TRBV15 and TRBJ1-6, is as follows: DAMVIQNPRYQVTQFGKPVTLSCSQTLNHNVMYWYQQKSSQAPKLLFHYYDKDFNNEADTPDNFQSRRPNTSFCFLDIRSPGLGDTAMYLCATSGRYLDRFLHFGNGTRLTVT.

The chain employs TRBV7-2 and TRBJ2-3, with 7 positions matching TRBD2. The V segment lost 0 bases and the J segment 1 base; nucleotides outside the gene matches: 4. The CDR3 spans 16 residues. Per the germline V gene, CDR1 is SGHTA and CDR2 is FQGNSA. The CDR3 loop is CASSLAGTIRTDTQYF. The CDR3 nucleotides read TGTGCCAGCAGCTTAGCGGGGACTATACGCACAGATACGCAGTATTTT. Using reference TRBV7-2 and TRBJ2-3 for the parts outside the CDR3, the full variable domain is GAGVSQSPSNKVTEKGKDVELRCDPISGHTALYWYRQSLGQGLEFLIYFQGNSAPDKSGLPSDRFSAERTGGSVSTLTIQRTQQEDSAVYLCASSLAGTIRTDTQYFGPGTRLTVL.

The table lists this clone with a few counts. The V call is TRBV25-1, the J call TRBJ2-7; D gene uncertain. The CDR3 spans 12 residues. V gave up 4 bases and J gave up 3 bases, with 7 bases separating them. Looked up from germline, CDR1 is MGHDK and CDR2 is SYGVNS. DNA of the CDR3: TGTGCCAGCAGTGCGTCCGACTACGAGCAGTACTTC. Translation: CASSASDYEQYF.

The chain combines TRBV27 with TRBJ2-5, with D possibly matching TRBD2 (6 bases). Trimming shortened V by 5 bases and J by 1 base, and 8 bases separated the two germline ends. CDR1 MNHEY and CDR2 SMNVEV come from the germline V gene (reference sequence). The CDR3 has 13 residues. CDR3: CASSNGGQETQYF. CDR3 bases: TGTGCCAGCAGTAACGGGGGCCAAGAGACCCAGTACTTC.

This clone was counted once. This chain uses TRBV30 with TRBJ1-5, with TRBD1 matching 7 bases. Unmatched junction bases numbered 5, after V lost 3 bases and J lost 3 bases. The CDR3 is 14 amino acids. CDR1 is GTSNPN and CDR2 is SVGIG in the germline V gene (reference sequence). The CDR3 DNA is TGTGCCTGGAGCGTGACAGGGCTCAATCAGCCCCAGCATTTT. This gives the protein CAWSVTGLNQPQHF.

The V gene is TRBV25-1, the J gene TRBJ2-3; 12 nucleotides agree with TRBD2. The V and J ends lost 7 bases and 3 bases, in that order; junction bases with no gene match: 11. Germline V lookup: CDR1 MGHDK, CDR2 SYGVNS. The CDR3 length is 17 residues. In DNA form, the CDR3 reads TGTGCCAGCACGCGGCGCGGAGGGACTAGCGGGACAGATACGCAGTATTTT. This gives the protein CASTRRGGTSGTDTQYF.

This clone was detected only once. The chain links TRBV20-1 to TRBJ2-3; no clear D gene. The CDR3 covers 11 residues. CDR1 and CDR2 from the germline V gene are DFQATT and SNEGSKA (reference sequence). Trimming shortened V by 5 bases and J by 3 bases, and 6 bases separated the two germline ends. CDR3 nucleotide sequence: TGCAGTGCTGTTAGGACAGATACGCAGTATTTT. It is translated as CSAVRTDTQYF.

This rearrangement joins TRBV11-2 to TRBJ2-3; 8 nucleotides match TRBD1. Germline trimming cut 3 bases from V and 2 bases from J; bases unmatched to any gene: 10. Germline values: CDR1 SGHAT, CDR2 FQNNGV. CDR3 length equals 17 residues. CDR3 nucleotide sequence: TGTGCCAGCAGCTTGAGGATAGGACAGGGCTTCACAGATACGCAGTATTTT. Protein sequence: CASSLRIGQGFTDTQYF.

The V call is TRBV7-9, the J call TRBJ1-2; 10 bases match TRBD1. This CDR3 contains 13 residues. Per germline, CDR1 SEHNR and CDR2 FQNEAQ (reference sequence). V shed 5 bases and J 6 bases; nucleotides not matched to a gene: 3. The CDR3 protein is CASSPGQGNGYTF. CDR3 nucleotides: TGTGCCAGCAGCCCGGGACAGGGGAATGGCTACACCTTC.

The rearrangement joins TRBV7-2 to TRBJ1-6, with D perhaps TRBD1 (6 bases). Looked up from germline, CDR1 is SGHTA and CDR2 is FQGNSA. V lost 6 bases, J lost 0 bases, and 12 bases lay in between. The CDR3 runs 16 residues. The CDR3 protein is CASRDTGSSYNSPLHF. DNA for the CDR3: TGTGCCAGCAGAGACACAGGGAGCTCCTATAATTCACCCCTCCACTTT.

This chain connects TRBV29-1 to TRBJ2-3; D is perhaps TRBD1 (5 bases). The ends were cut back, 8 bases at V and 0 bases at J, with 9 bases in the middle. This CDR3 spans 12 amino acids. In germline, CDR1 is SQVTM, CDR2 ANQGSEA. The CDR3 is CSSGPSTDTQYF. Written as DNA, the CDR3 is TGCAGCTCAGGGCCTAGCACAGATACGCAGTATTTT.

The gene calls are TRBV30 and TRBJ2-1; no definite D call. In germline, CDR1 is GTSNPN, CDR2 SVGIG (reference sequence). V lost 1 base and J lost 4, with 5 bases in between. CDR3 length: 12 amino acids. The CDR3 DNA follows: TGTGCCTGGAGTGGGTCTTACAATGAGCAGTTCTTC. This gives the protein CAWSGSYNEQFF.